The clone carrying this T cell receptor beta chain was picked up many times. This sample stems from a study of T cells after yellow fever vaccination. Study-level background: Low-cell-number fractions underwent preparation using SMART-Seq v4 Ultra Low Input.

Trimming took 7 bases from V and 9 from J, leaving 15 bases between them. CDR3 length: 12 residues. As TCR cDNA was made by 5'RACE template switching, a universal primer site and UMIs were added. TCRdb redid the calling of the 5' RACE reads with MiXCR, one entry per CDR3 protein. The sample has tens of thousands of distinct CDR3 sequences, approximately 6.5% seen once; the top ten hold more than 20%. Findings of the study overall: Abundant clonotypes (contaminants from the bulk population) could be present in FACS-sorted repertoires. On re-exposure, the response was weaker but peaked faster, at day 5 versus 15.

The sequencing here drew on PBMCs, either bulk or a sorted T-cell subset (CD4+, CD8+, memory, or dextramer-sorted; not recorded which), taken on the day of the yellow fever booster vaccination. The TCR comes from a man younger than 40 who received the YFV17D yellow fever vaccine. V is TRBV12-3 or TRBV12-4 and J is TRBJ2-5; D may be TRBD1 or TRBD2 (5 bases each). The CDR3 DNA reads TGTGCCAGCACTCAGGGCCTCGGGGCCCAGTACTTC. Its protein product is CASTQGLGAQYF.